The 30 T cell receptor beta chains below come from one sample, sequenced in a study of glioma-infiltrating T cells. TCR alpha and beta CDR3 regions were amplified from RNA using iRepertoire nested multiplex PCR. TCRdb analysed the multiplex PCR reads with MiXCR anew, one entry per CDR3 protein. The sample lists about 110,000 distinct CDR3 sequences; less than 30% were seen once. The source material was glioma tissue, nonneoplastic brain tissue, or PBMCs (not recorded which). These receptors were collected from a human donor with low-grade glioma or glioblastoma, undergoing nonglioma brain surgery, or in good health (not recorded which).

The CDR3 DNA reads TGCGCCAGCAGACCTGAGCTGGTCGGAAACACCATATATTTT. It is translated as CASRPELVGNTIYF. The genes are TRBV5-1 and TRBJ1-3; no firm D call. Trimming stripped 5 bases from V and 4 bases from J, with 13 bases between. The CDR3 has 14 residues. Germline-derived CDR1 and CDR2 are SGHRS and YFSETQ.

This clonotype was observed many times. This chain links TRBV28 with TRBJ1-1; TRBD1 aligns across 8 bases. Germline V lookup: CDR1 MDHEN, CDR2 SYDVKM. CDR3 length: 14 residues. V dropped 5 bases and J dropped 4; count of bases not matched to a gene: 6. This CDR3 reads CASSPTGVSTEAFF. The CDR3 DNA reads as TGTGCCAGCAGTCCGACAGGGGTGAGCACTGAAGCTTTCTTT.

This clonotype was detected ten times or more. The CDR3 is CASSLARTSGSYEQYF. The CDR3 DNA reads as TGTGCCAGCAGCTTAGCTAGGACTAGCGGGAGTTACGAGCAGTACTTC. The genes are TRBV7-9 and TRBJ2-7; 13 positions match TRBD2. The CDR3 contains 16 residues. Germline V gene data show CDR1 as SEHNR and CDR2 as FQNEAQ (reference sequence). The V gene end was trimmed by 0 bases and the J gene end by 4 bases; junction bases not matched to a gene: 3.

Many counts were recorded for this clonotype. The J gene is TRBJ2-1, the V gene TRBV19; TRBD2 is a possible D gene (5 bases). The CDR3 is 15 residues long. V lost 7 bases and J lost 0, with 13 bases in between. Germline CDR1 LNHDA, CDR2 SQIVND (reference sequence). CDR3 nucleotide sequence: TGTGCCAGTATCAAGGACTTTGCCTCCTACAATGAGCAGTTCTTC. The encoded protein is CASIKDFASYNEQFF.

Remarks on this clonotype: This could be a read error, since a much larger clone is one nucleotide away. The V call is TRBV20-1, the J call TRBJ1-4; D gene ambiguous. The germline V gene has CDR1 DFQATT and CDR2 SNEGSKA (reference sequence). This CDR3 is 15 amino acids long. CDR3 residues: CSARDHKSDNKKLFF. CDR3 DNA sequence: TGCAGTGCTAGAGACCACAAGTCTGATAATAAAAAACTGTTTTTT.

The CDR3 DNA reads as TGTGCCAGCAGTCTATGGTTTGGGCGGGACGCCTACAATGAGCAGTACTTC. Protein: CASSLWFGRDAYNEQYF. The rearrangement joins TRBV27 to TRBJ2-7, with a tentative D call TRBD2 (6 bases). The length of the CDR3 is 17 residues. Germline V CDR1 and CDR2: MNHEY, SMNVEV (reference sequence). Trimming removed 5 bases at V and 7 bases at J, with 27 bases between.

In regard to this clonotype: One junction end does not reproduce the germline sequence, and a read error may be involved. The J gene is TRBJ2-5, the V gene TRBV27; no reliable D call. This CDR3 region has 11 residues. Per the germline V gene, CDR1 is MNHEY and CDR2 is SMNVEV (reference sequence). CDR3: CAGRLGETQYF. The CDR3, as DNA: TGTGCCGGCAGGTTAGGCGAGACCCAGTACTTC.

This clonotype was seen repeatedly, ten times or more. The chain recombines TRBV7-9 with TRBJ2-7, with D perhaps matching TRBD1 (5 bases). Per the germline V gene, CDR1 is SEHNR and CDR2 is FQNEAQ (reference sequence). This CDR3 region has 15 residues. V was pared by 5 bases and J by 2 bases, with 16 bases between. The CDR3 loop is CASSLLDIFPYEQYF. CDR3 DNA: TGTGCCAGCAGCCTCCTGGACATCTTCCCCTACGAGCAGTACTTC.

Ten or more counts support this clonotype. The chain uses TRBV29-1 and TRBJ2-5; no reliable D call. This CDR3 contains 12 residues. V was shortened by 3 bases and J by 3 bases, with 8 bases between the two germline ends. CDR1 and CDR2 from the germline V gene are SQVTM and ANQGSEA. The CDR3 DNA is TGCAGCGTTGAGGGCGGAAAAGAGACCCAGTACTTC. It codes for CSVEGGKETQYF.

This clonotype was seen repeatedly, ten times or more. This CDR3 reads CASSLGDRGYTEAFF. Written as DNA, the CDR3 is TGTGCCAGCAGTTTAGGGGACAGGGGATACACTGAAGCTTTCTTT. The V call is TRBV12-3 or TRBV12-4, the J call TRBJ1-1, with 10 bases lining up with TRBD1. V dropped 1 base and J dropped 3; count of bases not matched to a gene: 2. The CDR3 contains 15 residues.

This clonotype was seen ten or more times. In DNA, the CDR3 is TGTGCCAGCAGTTTAGCGGGAGAACGGGATACGCAGTATTTT. This codes for CASSLAGERDTQYF. The chain is built from TRBV28 and TRBJ2-3; 7 bases map to TRBD2. J gave up 6 bases and V 2 bases, and 5 bases lay outside the gene matches. This CDR3 has 14 amino acids. Germline V gene lookup returns CDR1 MDHEN and CDR2 SYDVKM.

This clonotype has a count of ten or more. This chain links TRBV10-2 with TRBJ1-6, with unresolved D. Germline CDR1 reads WSHSY; CDR2 reads SAAADI. The CDR3 covers 14 residues. Trimming shortened V by 6 bases and J by 3 bases, and 9 bases separated the two germline ends. Here the CDR3 DNA reads TGCGCCAGCAGACCCGAAGACTATAATTCACCCCTCCACTTT. Amino acid sequence: CASRPEDYNSPLHF.

This clonotype was picked up many times. V usage is TRBV5-1 and J usage is TRBJ2-5; no reliable D call. This CDR3 region has 14 residues. The V and J ends lost 8 bases and 1 base respectively, with 15 bases between them. The V gene's germline CDR1 is SGHRS and CDR2 YFSETQ. Written as DNA, the CDR3 is TGCGCCAGTCATCCCCTAGGGATCCAAGAGACCCAGTACTTC. Residues: CASHPLGIQETQYF.

This clonotype was counted at least ten times. CDR3: CASRWGWDSPNEQFF. CDR3 nucleotides: TGTGCCAGCAGATGGGGATGGGACAGTCCGAATGAGCAGTTCTTC. This chain uses TRBV12-3 or TRBV12-4 with TRBJ2-1, with TRBD1 matching 7 bases. This CDR3 has 15 residues. V gave up 6 bases and J gave up 7 bases; unmatched junction bases: 12.

This clonotype has just a few counts. A much more abundant neighbour one base away suggests this may be a read error. The chain links TRBV5-1 to TRBJ1-1, with TRBD1 as a possible D gene (6 bases). This CDR3 spans 14 amino acids. The germline V gene has CDR1 SGHRS and CDR2 YFSETQ. CDR3 coding DNA: TGCGCCAGCGGCTTGTCACAGGGAGTTGCCGAAGCTTTCTTT. This encodes CASGLSQGVAEAFF. Full variable domain (outside the CDR3, taken from reference TRBV5-1 and TRBJ1-1): KAGVTQTPRYLIKTRGQQVTLSCSPISGHRSVSWYQQTPGQGLQFLFEYFSETQRNKGNFPGRFSGRQFSNSRSEMNVSTLELGDSALYLCASGLSQGVAEAFFGQGTRLTVV.

This chain connects TRBV6-2 or TRBV6-3 to TRBJ2-3, with D possibly being TRBD1 or TRBD2 (5 bases each). Per germline, CDR1 MNHEY and CDR2 SVGEGT. Deletions cut 8 bases from V and 3 bases from J, with 21 bases between. The CDR3 is 16 residues long. CDR3 sequence: CASGIQTNRWTDTQYF. The DNA for the CDR3 is TGTGCCAGCGGTATTCAGACTAACAGGTGGACAGATACGCAGTATTTT.

In its sample, this clonotype was seen a few times. As DNA, the CDR3 is TGTGCCAGCAGTGTTGTTTTGCAGGGCTATGGCTACACCTTC. The encoded protein is CASSVVLQGYGYTF. This chain links TRBV2 with TRBJ1-2, with TRBD1 as a possible D gene (5 bases). Trimming took 4 bases from V and 4 from J, leaving 13 bases between them. The CDR3 has 14 amino acids. CDR1 and CDR2 from the germline V gene are SNHLY and FYNNEI.

As regards this clonotype: Since a much larger clone is just one base distant, this may be a read error. The chain carries TRBV4-1 and TRBJ2-3; 7 positions agree with TRBD1. Germline V lookup: CDR1 MGHRA, CDR2 YSYEKL. Unmatched junction bases numbered 6, after V lost 4 bases and J lost 5 bases. There are 14 residues in the CDR3. The CDR3 spells CASSRGTAKDTQYF. In DNA, the CDR3 is TGCGCCAGCAGCCGGGGGACAGCCAAAGATACGCAGTATTTT.

A remark on this clonotype: This may come from a read error, since a much larger clone is one base off. V usage is TRBV6-5 and J usage is TRBJ2-1; unclear D gene. Germline V gene sequence: CDR1 MNHEY, CDR2 SVGAGI. The CDR3 extends over 16 amino acids. Trimming left V 2 bases short and J 7 bases short, with 18 bases between. The CDR3 bases are TGTGCCAGCAGTTACCCTTTGGTCACCCTCGGGAATGAGCAGTTCTTC. This encodes CASSYPLVTLGNEQFF.

As for this clonotype: Without the conserved terminal phenylalanine or tryptophan, this CDR3 likely stems from a read error. The chain employs TRBV6-2 or TRBV6-3 and TRBJ1-2; D gene ambiguous. The CDR3 is 13 amino acids. CDR1 is MNHEY, CDR2 SVGEGT, per germline. V was cut by 2 bases and J by 4 bases, with 8 bases left in between. DNA of the CDR3: TGTGCCAGCAGTTACGTGGTTCTCTATGGCTACACCGTC. It codes for CASSYVVLYGYTV.

This clonotype was found many times. J is TRBJ1-1 and V is TRBV5-4; weak D call: TRBD1 (5 bases). In germline, CDR1 is SGHNT, CDR2 YYREEE (reference sequence). Trimming removed 2 bases from V and 3 bases from J, with 11 bases in between. The CDR3 has 14 amino acids. The CDR3 is CASSFRGSYTEAFF. CDR3 sequence (DNA): TGTGCCAGCAGCTTTCGGGGGAGCTACACTGAAGCTTTCTTT.

This clonotype was seen ten or more times. V usage is TRBV3-1 and J usage is TRBJ1-1, with D possibly TRBD1 on 6 matching bases. Trimming stripped 6 bases from V and 6 bases from J, with 17 bases between. Germline V gene lookup returns CDR1 LGHDT and CDR2 YNNKEL (reference sequence). CDR3 length equals 14 residues. CDR3 loop: CASSRTGSDAEAFF. The CDR3 bases are TGTGCCAGCAGTCGTACAGGGTCTGACGCTGAAGCTTTCTTT.

This clonotype was detected many times. This chain connects TRBV7-2 to TRBJ2-7, with 9 bases identical to TRBD1. This CDR3 comprises 14 residues. V dropped 5 bases and J dropped 7; count of bases not matched to a gene: 9. CDR1 and CDR2 from the germline V gene are SGHTA and FQGNSA. Here the CDR3 DNA reads TGTGCCAGCAGCCCGAGACAGGGGGTTAGAGAGCAGTACTTC. Its protein is CASSPRQGVREQYF.

This clonotype was counted at least ten times. The chain uses TRBV24-1 and TRBJ2-1, with D unclear. The germline V gene encodes CDR1 KGHDR and CDR2 SFDVKD. The CDR3 is 16 amino acids. Trimming took 2 bases from V and 2 from J, leaving 12 bases between them. DNA for the CDR3: TGTGCCACCAGTGATTCGAGCTATGGACCCTACAATGAGCAGTTCTTC. It yields the protein CATSDSSYGPYNEQFF.

About this clonotype: A junction end diverges from the germline sequence, so it may reflect a read error. The V and J genes are TRBV6-1 and TRBJ1-1; D uncertain. Per germline, CDR1 MNHNS and CDR2 SASEGT. CDR3 length: 14 amino acids. CDR3 residues: CASTTWLKNTEDFF. Here the CDR3 DNA reads TGTGCCAGCACCACCTGGTTGAAGAACACTGAAGATTTCTTT.

The sample holds many counts of this clonotype. The V and J genes are TRBV2 and TRBJ1-6; 9 nucleotides agree with TRBD1. Germline-derived CDR1 and CDR2 are SNHLY and FYNNEI. This CDR3 has 14 amino acids. V dropped 6 bases and J dropped 9; count of bases not matched to a gene: 6. The CDR3 DNA is TGTGCCAGCAGGGAGACAGGGGGTTCTTCACCCCTCCACTTT. Amino acids: CASRETGGSSPLHF. Full variable domain (remainder filled in from reference TRBV2 and TRBJ1-6): EPEVTQTPSHQVTQMGQEVILRCVPISNHLYFYWYRQILGQKVEFLVSFYNNEISEKSEIFDDQFSVERPDGSNFTLKIRSTKLEDSAMYFCASRETGGSSPLHFGNGTRLTVT.

The rearrangement links TRBV12-3 or TRBV12-4 to TRBJ2-1, with TRBD2 as a possible D gene (5 bases). The CDR3 totals 15 residues. V was shortened by 1 base and J by 7 bases, with 14 bases between the two germline ends. CDR3 amino acids: CASSLELGSENEQFF. In nucleotides, the CDR3 is TGTGCCAGCAGTTTAGAACTAGGGAGCGAAAATGAGCAGTTCTTC.

In its sample, this clonotype was seen a few times. This chain uses TRBV28 with TRBJ2-7; D is possibly TRBD1 or TRBD2 (5 bases each). The CDR3 spans 19 residues. Germline loops: CDR1 MDHEN, CDR2 SYDVKM. Trimming pared 3 bases from V and 1 base from J, leaving 25 bases between. For the CDR3, the DNA is TGTGCCAGCAGTTTTGGGACGCGGCTCTTCGCCCTGGAGTCCTACGAGCAGTACTTC. Amino acid sequence: CASSFGTRLFALESYEQYF.

This clonotype was counted ten times or more. V is TRBV6-1 and J is TRBJ2-3; no reliable D call. The CDR3 is made up of 11 amino acids. Looked up from germline, CDR1 is MNHNS and CDR2 is SASEGT. Trimming cost V 6 bases and J 7 bases, with 8 bases left between them. The CDR3: CASRNGNTQYF. For the CDR3, the DNA is TGTGCCAGCAGGAACGGTAATACGCAGTATTTT.

This clonotype was seen ten or more times. The rearrangement joins TRBV6-1 to TRBJ2-3, with a weak D call TRBD2 (6 bases). CDR3 length: 14 amino acids. V was trimmed by 6 bases and J by 0 bases, leaving 10 bases between them. Germline CDR1 MNHNS, CDR2 SASEGT. In DNA, the CDR3 is TGTGCCAGCAGCCAGGGACTGAGCACAGATACGCAGTATTTT. It specifies CASSQGLSTDTQYF.